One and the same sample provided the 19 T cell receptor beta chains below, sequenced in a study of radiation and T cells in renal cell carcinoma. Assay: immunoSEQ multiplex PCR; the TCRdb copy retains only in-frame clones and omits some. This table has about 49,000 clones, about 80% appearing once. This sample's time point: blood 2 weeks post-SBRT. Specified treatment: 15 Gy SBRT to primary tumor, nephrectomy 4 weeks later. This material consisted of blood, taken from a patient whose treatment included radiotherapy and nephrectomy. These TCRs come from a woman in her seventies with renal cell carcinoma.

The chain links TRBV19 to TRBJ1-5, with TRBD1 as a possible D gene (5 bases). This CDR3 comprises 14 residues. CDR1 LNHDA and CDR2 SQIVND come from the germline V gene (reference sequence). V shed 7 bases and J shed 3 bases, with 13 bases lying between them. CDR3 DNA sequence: TGTGCCAGTAAACGGCAGGGCCTCAATCAGCCCCAGCATTTT. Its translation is CASKRQGLNQPQHF.

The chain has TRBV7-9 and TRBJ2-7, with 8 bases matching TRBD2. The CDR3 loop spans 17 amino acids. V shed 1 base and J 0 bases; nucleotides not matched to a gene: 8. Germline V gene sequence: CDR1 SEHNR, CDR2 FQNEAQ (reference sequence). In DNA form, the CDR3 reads TGTGCCAGCAGCTTAGGAGGAGACGGGAGGGCCTCCTACGAGCAGTACTTC. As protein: CASSLGGDGRASYEQYF. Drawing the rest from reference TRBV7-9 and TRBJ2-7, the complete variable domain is DTGVSQNPRHKITKRGQNVTFRCDPISEHNRLYWYRQTLGQGPEFLTYFQNEAQLEKSRLLSDRFSAERPKGSFSTLEIQRTEQGDSAMYLCASSLGGDGRASYEQYFGPGTRLTVT.

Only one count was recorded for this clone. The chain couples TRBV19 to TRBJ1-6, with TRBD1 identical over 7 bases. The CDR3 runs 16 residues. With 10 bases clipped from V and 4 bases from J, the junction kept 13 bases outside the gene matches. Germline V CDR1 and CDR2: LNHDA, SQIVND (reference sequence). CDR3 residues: CATNTGDSPYNSPLHF. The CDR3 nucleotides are TGTGCCACTAATACAGGGGACAGCCCGTATAATTCACCCCTCCACTTT.

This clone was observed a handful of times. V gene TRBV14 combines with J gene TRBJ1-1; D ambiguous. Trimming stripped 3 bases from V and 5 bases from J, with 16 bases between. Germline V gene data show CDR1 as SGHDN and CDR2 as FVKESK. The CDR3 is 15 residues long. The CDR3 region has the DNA TGTGCCAGCAGCCATTTAGGGCATATCGGGACTGAAGCTTTCTTT. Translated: CASSHLGHIGTEAFF. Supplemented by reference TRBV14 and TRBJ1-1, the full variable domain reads EAGVTQFPSHSVIEKGQTVTLRCDPISGHDNLYWYRRVMGKEIKFLLHFVKESKQDESGMPNNRFLAERTGGTYSTLKVQPAELEDSGVYFCASSHLGHIGTEAFFGQGTRLTVV.

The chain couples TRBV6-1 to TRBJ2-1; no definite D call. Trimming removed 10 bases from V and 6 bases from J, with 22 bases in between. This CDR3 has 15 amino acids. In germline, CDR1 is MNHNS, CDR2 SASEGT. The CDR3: CATTSDVAVGNEQFF. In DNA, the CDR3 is TGTGCCACCACCTCCGACGTAGCAGTTGGCAATGAGCAGTTCTTC.

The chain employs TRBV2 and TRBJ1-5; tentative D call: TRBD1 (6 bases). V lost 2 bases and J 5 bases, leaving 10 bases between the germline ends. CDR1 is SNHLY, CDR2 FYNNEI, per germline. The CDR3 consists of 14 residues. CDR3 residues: CASSESTGDQPQHF. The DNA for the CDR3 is TGTGCCAGCAGTGAATCGACAGGAGATCAGCCCCAGCATTTT. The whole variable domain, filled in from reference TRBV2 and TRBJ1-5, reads EPEVTQTPSHQVTQMGQEVILRCVPISNHLYFYWYRQILGQKVEFLVSFYNNEISEKSEIFDDQFSVERPDGSNFTLKIRSTKLEDSAMYFCASSESTGDQPQHFGDGTRLSIL.

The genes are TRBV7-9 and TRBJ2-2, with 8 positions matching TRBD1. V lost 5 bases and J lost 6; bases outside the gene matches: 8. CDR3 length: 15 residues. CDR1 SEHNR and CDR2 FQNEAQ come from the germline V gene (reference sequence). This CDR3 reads CASSLQGERAGELFF. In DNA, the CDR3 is TGTGCCAGCAGCCTACAGGGGGAAAGGGCCGGGGAGCTGTTTTTT.

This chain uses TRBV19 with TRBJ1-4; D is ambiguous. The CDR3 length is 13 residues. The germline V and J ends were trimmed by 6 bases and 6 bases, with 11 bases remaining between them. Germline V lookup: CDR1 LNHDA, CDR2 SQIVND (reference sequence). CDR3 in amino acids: CASRSAVDEKLFF. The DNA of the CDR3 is TGTGCCAGTAGGTCAGCGGTGGATGAAAAACTGTTTTTT.

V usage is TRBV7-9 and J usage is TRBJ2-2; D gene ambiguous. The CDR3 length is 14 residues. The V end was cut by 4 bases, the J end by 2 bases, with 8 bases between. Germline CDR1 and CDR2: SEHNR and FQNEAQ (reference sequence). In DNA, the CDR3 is TGTGCCAGCAGCTCCGACGGAAACACCGGGGAGCTGTTTTTT. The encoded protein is CASSSDGNTGELFF.

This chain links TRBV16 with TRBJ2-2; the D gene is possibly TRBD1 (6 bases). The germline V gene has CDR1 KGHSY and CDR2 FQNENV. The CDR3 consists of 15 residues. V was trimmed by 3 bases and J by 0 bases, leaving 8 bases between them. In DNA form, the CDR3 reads TGTGCCAGCAGCCATGGGACATCGAACACCGGGGAGCTGTTTTTT. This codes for CASSHGTSNTGELFF.

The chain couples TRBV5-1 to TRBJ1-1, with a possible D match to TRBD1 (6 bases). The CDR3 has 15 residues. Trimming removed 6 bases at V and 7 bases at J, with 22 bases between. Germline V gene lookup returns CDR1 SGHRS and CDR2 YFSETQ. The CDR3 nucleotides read TGCGCCAGCAACGACCAACAGGGTGTCTACGGTGAAGCTTTCTTT. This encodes CASNDQQGVYGEAFF. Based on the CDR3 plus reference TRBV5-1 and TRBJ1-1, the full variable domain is KAGVTQTPRYLIKTRGQQVTLSCSPISGHRSVSWYQQTPGQGLQFLFEYFSETQRNKGNFPGRFSGRQFSNSRSEMNVSTLELGDSALYLCASNDQQGVYGEAFFGQGTRLTVV.

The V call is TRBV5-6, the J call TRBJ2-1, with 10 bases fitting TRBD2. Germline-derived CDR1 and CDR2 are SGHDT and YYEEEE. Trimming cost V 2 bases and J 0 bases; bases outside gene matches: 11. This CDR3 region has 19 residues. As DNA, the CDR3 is TGTGCCAGCAGCTTTGGGGTAGCGGGGGGCCCAAGCTCCTACAATGAGCAGTTCTTC. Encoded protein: CASSFGVAGGPSSYNEQFF.

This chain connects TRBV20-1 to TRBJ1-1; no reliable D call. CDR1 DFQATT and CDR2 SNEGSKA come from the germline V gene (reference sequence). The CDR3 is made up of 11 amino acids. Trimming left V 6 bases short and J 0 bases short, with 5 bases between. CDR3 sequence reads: CSASVNTEAFF. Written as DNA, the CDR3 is TGCAGTGCGTCGGTGAACACTGAAGCTTTCTTT.

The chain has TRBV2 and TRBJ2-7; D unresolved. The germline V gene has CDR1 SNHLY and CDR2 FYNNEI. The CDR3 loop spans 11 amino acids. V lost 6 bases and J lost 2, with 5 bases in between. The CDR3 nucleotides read TGTGCCAGCAGCGTAGCCTACGAGCAGTACTTC. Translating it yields CASSVAYEQYF.

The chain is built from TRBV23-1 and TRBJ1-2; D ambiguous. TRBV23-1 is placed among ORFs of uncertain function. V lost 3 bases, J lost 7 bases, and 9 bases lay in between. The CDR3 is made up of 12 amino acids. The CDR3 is CASSHFRAGYTF. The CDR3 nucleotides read TGCGCCAGCAGTCACTTTAGGGCTGGCTACACCTTC.

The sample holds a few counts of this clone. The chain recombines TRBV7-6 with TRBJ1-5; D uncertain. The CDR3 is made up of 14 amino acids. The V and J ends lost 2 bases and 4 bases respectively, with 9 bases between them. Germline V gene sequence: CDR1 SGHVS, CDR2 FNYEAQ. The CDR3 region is CASSLFGRNQPQHF. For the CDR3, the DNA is TGTGCCAGCAGCTTATTTGGGAGAAATCAGCCCCAGCATTTT.

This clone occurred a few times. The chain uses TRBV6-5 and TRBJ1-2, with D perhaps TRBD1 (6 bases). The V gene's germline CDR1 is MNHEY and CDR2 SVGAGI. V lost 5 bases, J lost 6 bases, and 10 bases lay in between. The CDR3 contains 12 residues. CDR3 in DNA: TGTGCCAGCAGTGACAGGAATCATGGCTACACCTTC. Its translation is CASSDRNHGYTF.

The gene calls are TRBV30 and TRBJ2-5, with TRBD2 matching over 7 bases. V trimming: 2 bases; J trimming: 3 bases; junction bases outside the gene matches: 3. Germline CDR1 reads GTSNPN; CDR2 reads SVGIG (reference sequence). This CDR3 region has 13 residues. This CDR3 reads CAWSWTSKETQYF. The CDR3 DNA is TGTGCCTGGAGTTGGACTAGTAAAGAGACCCAGTACTTC.

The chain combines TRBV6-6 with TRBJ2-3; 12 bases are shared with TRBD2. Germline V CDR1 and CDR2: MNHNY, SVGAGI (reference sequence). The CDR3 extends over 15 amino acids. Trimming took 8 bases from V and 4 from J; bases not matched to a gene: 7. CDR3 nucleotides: TGTGCCAGCCGACTAGCGGGGGCAGGGGCAGATACGCAGTATTTT. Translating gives CASRLAGAGADTQYF.